The 32 T cell receptor beta chains in this list originate from one sample, sequenced in a study of shared clonotypes between healthy human individuals. Assay used: immunoSEQ multiplex PCR; TCRdb lists only in-frame clones, some missing. The sample has under 750,000 clones; 55% to 80% are singletons. The specimen sequenced was memory CD4+ T cells sorted from blood. The subset is: CD45RA-negative fraction. The source is a woman between 25 and 40 years old in good health.

The V call is TRBV10-1, the J call TRBJ2-2; 9 bases match TRBD1. The CDR3 loop spans 14 amino acids. Germline V gene sequence: CDR1 WNHNN, CDR2 SYGVQD (reference sequence). V shed 2 bases, J shed 7 bases, and the junction held 2 bases outside the gene matches. The DNA for the CDR3 is TGCGCCAGCAGTGAGCCGGGACAGGGCGGGGAGCTGTTTTTT. Its translation is CASSEPGQGGELFF.

The J gene is TRBJ1-2, the V gene TRBV14, with TRBD1 matching 7 bases. Germline V gene data show CDR1 as SGHDN and CDR2 as FVKESK. V trimming: 3 bases; J trimming: 1 base; junction bases outside the gene matches: 8. The CDR3 loop spans 16 amino acids. CDR3 bases: TGTGCCAGCAGCCATATGAACAGGGGCGGTAACTATGGCTACACCTTC. Its protein is CASSHMNRGGNYGYTF.

The rearrangement joins TRBV28 to TRBJ1-4; D call uncertain. Germline CDR1 reads MDHEN; CDR2 reads SYDVKM. This CDR3 has 14 amino acids. The V gene lost 1 base and the J gene lost 5 bases, with 8 bases spanning the gap. The CDR3 reads CASSLYLKNEKLFF. CDR3 sequence (DNA): TGTGCCAGCAGTTTATATCTGAAAAATGAAAAACTGTTTTTT. Full variable domain (missing parts from reference TRBV28 and TRBJ1-4): DVKVTQSSRYLVKRTGEKVFLECVQDMDHENMFWYRQDPGLGLRLIYFSYDVKMKEKGDIPEGYSVSREKKERFSLILESASTNQTSMYLCASSLYLKNEKLFFGSGTQLSVL.

This clone has only a few counts. The chain links TRBV27 to TRBJ2-2; D is perhaps TRBD2 (6 bases). Germline V CDR1 and CDR2: MNHEY, SMNVEV (reference sequence). The length of the CDR3 is 15 residues. The V gene lost 6 bases and the J gene lost 4 bases, with 15 bases spanning the gap. CDR3 region: CASRPFGGGTGELFF. The CDR3 DNA follows: TGTGCCAGCAGGCCTTTCGGGGGTGGCACCGGGGAGCTGTTTTTT.

DNA for the CDR3: TGTGCCACCAGCAGAGACTCCGGGACAGGGCTTGCCTACGAGCAGTACTTC. Translating gives CATSRDSGTGLAYEQYF. The chain joins TRBV15 to TRBJ2-7; 9 nucleotides align to TRBD1. Germline V gene lookup returns CDR1 LNHNV and CDR2 YYDKDF (reference sequence). This CDR3 comprises 17 residues. Unmatched junction bases numbered 8, after V lost 0 bases and J lost 2 bases.

The chain combines TRBV6-1 with TRBJ2-7; D is undetermined. The CDR3 runs 11 residues. V shed 7 bases and J shed 3 bases, with 7 bases lying between them. Germline V gene lookup returns CDR1 MNHNS and CDR2 SASEGT. CDR3 amino acids: CASTGLYEQYF. The CDR3 DNA is TGTGCCAGCACTGGGCTCTACGAGCAGTACTTC.

The table lists this clone with a count of one. V gene TRBV29-1 combines with J gene TRBJ1-1; D may be TRBD1 (6 bases). Trimming removed 7 bases from V and 3 bases from J, with 18 bases in between. CDR3 length: 14 residues. CDR1 and CDR2 from the germline V gene are SQVTM and ANQGSEA. The CDR3 region is CSALAQGRDTEAFF. The CDR3 nucleotides are TGCAGCGCTTTAGCCCAGGGGAGGGACACTGAAGCTTTCTTT.

The chain joins TRBV14 to TRBJ2-3; D is tentatively TRBD1 or TRBD2 (6 bases each). The CDR3 contains 14 residues. The germline CDR1 and CDR2 sequences are SGHDN and FVKESK. Between the trimmed V and J ends, which lost 1 base and 6 bases, there was a span of 11 bases. In nucleotides, the CDR3 is TGTGCCAGCAGCCAAGTGGGGGGCCGGGATACGCAGTATTTT. Its translation: CASSQVGGRDTQYF.

The chain links TRBV11-2 to TRBJ1-4; possible D gene TRBD1, 5 bases. Germline V gives CDR1 SGHAT, CDR2 FQNNGV. V lost 4 bases and J lost 1, with 16 bases in between. The CDR3 contains 17 residues. The CDR3 reads CASSSIREGRTNEKLFF. DNA for the CDR3: TGTGCCAGCAGCTCGATACGGGAGGGGCGAACTAATGAAAAACTGTTTTTT.

The CDR3, as DNA: TGTGCCAGCAGCCCTTACCTTCTAGCGGGAGAGGCCGGGGAGCTGTTTTTT. Translating gives CASSPYLLAGEAGELFF. This chain joins TRBV7-6 and TRBJ2-2; TRBD2 aligns across 10 bases. Trimming removed 5 bases from V and 6 bases from J; junction bases left unmatched: 12. This CDR3 has 17 residues. Germline V lookup: CDR1 SGHVS, CDR2 FNYEAQ. The variable domain in full, with the rest retrieved from reference TRBV7-6 and TRBJ2-2, is GAGVSQSPRYKVTKRGQDVALRCDPISGHVSLYWYRQALGQGPEFLTYFNYEAQQDKSGLPNDRFSAERPEGSISTLTIQRTEQRDSAMYRCASSPYLLAGEAGELFFGEGSRLTVL.

The J gene is TRBJ1-1, the V gene TRBV29-1, with D perhaps matching TRBD1 (5 bases). This CDR3 is built from 14 residues. The germline V gene has CDR1 SQVTM and CDR2 ANQGSEA. V was clipped by 5 bases and J by 3 bases, with 16 bases between them. CDR3 sequence (DNA): TGCAGCGTTCAATCCGGGGGGTTTGACACTGAAGCTTTCTTT. Translation gives CSVQSGGFDTEAFF.

This chain links TRBV18 with TRBJ1-4; tentative D call: TRBD1 (6 bases). This CDR3 is 14 amino acids long. Germline CDR1 reads KGHSH; CDR2 reads LQKENI. V was cut by 3 bases and J by 10 bases, with 15 bases left in between. The CDR3 region has the DNA TGTGCCAGCTCACCGACGGGGGCGGAGGGAAAACTGTTTTTT. It is translated as CASSPTGAEGKLFF.

The V and J genes are TRBV19 and TRBJ2-7; possible D gene TRBD2, 5 bases. The length of the CDR3 is 13 residues. Germline CDR1 reads LNHDA; CDR2 reads SQIVND (reference sequence). V was pared by 3 bases and J by 4 bases, with 10 bases between. DNA for the CDR3: TGTGCCAGTAGTATCGGTACTAGGTACGAGCAGTACTTC. Amino acid sequence: CASSIGTRYEQYF.

About this clone: The germline gene is not matched at one end of the junction; a read error may be the cause. This chain joins TRBV6-1 and TRBJ1-1; D is possibly TRBD1 (5 bases). The CDR3 is 11 residues long. Germline CDR1 is MNHNS and CDR2 is SASEGT. The CDR3 DNA follows: TGTGCCGGCAGGGCCGTCACTGAAGCTTTCTTT. This encodes CAGRAVTEAFF.

This chain connects TRBV28 to TRBJ1-1; D might be TRBD1 (5 bases). CDR3 length equals 13 residues. Trimming left V 2 bases short and J 5 bases short, with 9 bases between. Germline V gene lookup returns CDR1 MDHEN and CDR2 SYDVKM. CDR3 in amino acids: CASSLGAGTEAFF. DNA for the CDR3: TGTGCCAGCAGTTTAGGGGCGGGAACTGAAGCTTTCTTT. Drawing the rest from reference TRBV28 and TRBJ1-1, the complete variable domain is DVKVTQSSRYLVKRTGEKVFLECVQDMDHENMFWYRQDPGLGLRLIYFSYDVKMKEKGDIPEGYSVSREKKERFSLILESASTNQTSMYLCASSLGAGTEAFFGQGTRLTVV.

Concerning this clone: Other DNA variants within this sample encode the same CDR3. The chain combines TRBV5-1 with TRBJ2-5; 8 nucleotides line up with TRBD1. Germline V lookup: CDR1 SGHRS, CDR2 YFSETQ. This CDR3 contains 13 residues. V lost 4 bases, J lost 5 bases, and 4 bases stayed unmatched. This CDR3 is CASSPQGAETQYF. The DNA of the CDR3 is TGCGCCAGCAGCCCGCAGGGGGCCGAGACCCAGTACTTC.

The chain couples TRBV18 to TRBJ2-1; no firm D call. Germline V gene sequence: CDR1 KGHSH, CDR2 LQKENI. The germline V and J ends were trimmed by 3 bases and 3 bases, with 3 bases remaining between them. CDR3 length: 12 amino acids. DNA for the CDR3: TGTGCCAGCTCACCTATCTACAATGAGCAGTTCTTC. Translating gives CASSPIYNEQFF.

This clone was counted ten times or more. The chain joins TRBV11-2 to TRBJ1-2; TRBD1 might be the D (5 bases). V gave up 3 bases and J gave up 2 bases, with 7 bases separating them. Germline V gene lookup returns CDR1 SGHAT and CDR2 FQNNGV. CDR3 length: 13 residues. This CDR3 reads CASSLGVNYGYTF. The CDR3 DNA follows: TGTGCCAGCAGCTTGGGGGTAAACTATGGCTACACCTTC.

On this clone itself: Other nucleotide sequences from this sample produce the same CDR3. This chain connects TRBV20-1 to TRBJ1-2; D is uncertain. Germline CDR1 reads DFQATT; CDR2 reads SNEGSKA (reference sequence). The CDR3 loop spans 10 amino acids. V lost 5 bases, J lost 4 bases, and 5 bases lay in between. CDR3 nucleotide sequence: TGCAGTGCTTTCATCTATGGCTACACCTTC. It specifies CSAFIYGYTF.

The chain combines TRBV9 with TRBJ2-7, with 10 nucleotides matching TRBD2. CDR3 length: 14 amino acids. Trimming at V came to 4 bases and at J to 5 bases, leaving 6 bases not matched to a gene. CDR1 and CDR2 (germline): SGDLS, YYNGEE. This CDR3 is CASSNTGTSDEQYF. The CDR3 DNA follows: TGTGCCAGCAGCAACACCGGGACTAGCGACGAGCAGTACTTC.

V usage is TRBV14 and J usage is TRBJ2-1, with 12 bases identical to TRBD1. Germline trimming cut 0 bases from V and 1 base from J; bases unmatched to any gene: 4. The CDR3 sequence is 18 residues long. Per germline, CDR1 SGHDN and CDR2 FVKESK. CDR3: CASSQEWGQGASYNEQFF. The CDR3 DNA is TGTGCCAGCAGCCAAGAATGGGGACAGGGGGCTTCCTACAATGAGCAGTTCTTC.

The chain recombines TRBV7-3 with TRBJ2-2; unclear D gene. The germline V gene has CDR1 SGHTA and CDR2 FQGTGA. The CDR3 spans 14 residues. Trimming stripped 5 bases from V and 5 bases from J, with 12 bases between. CDR3: CASSPTLMTGELFF. Written as DNA, the CDR3 is TGTGCCAGCAGCCCCACCCTTATGACCGGGGAGCTGTTTTTT.

This clone was found once. The genes are TRBV19 and TRBJ1-2, with D perhaps matching TRBD1 (6 bases). Germline V lookup: CDR1 LNHDA, CDR2 SQIVND (reference sequence). The V end lost 8 bases, the J end lost 3 bases, and 16 bases lay between the germline ends. The CDR3 extends over 14 amino acids. As DNA, the CDR3 is TGTGCCAGTTACACAGGGTATCCCTACTATGGCTACACCTTC. Protein: CASYTGYPYYGYTF.

The CDR3 region is CASSPPGGATGELFF. The CDR3 DNA is TGTGCCAGCAGTCCCCCAGGGGGCGCCACCGGGGAGCTGTTTTTT. This rearrangement joins TRBV28 to TRBJ2-2; 8 bases fit TRBD1. V lost 5 bases and J lost 4; bases outside the gene matches: 6. The CDR3 has 15 amino acids. The germline V gene encodes CDR1 MDHEN and CDR2 SYDVKM.

This clone occurred many times. The chain is built from TRBV5-1 and TRBJ2-1, with no clear D. CDR1 is SGHRS and CDR2 is YFSETQ in the germline V gene. The CDR3 totals 15 residues. Trimming pared 4 bases from V and 0 bases from J, leaving 11 bases between. CDR3 nucleotides: TGCGCCAGCAGCCCGGCCTCAGCCTCCTACAATGAGCAGTTCTTC. Its translation is CASSPASASYNEQFF.

The rearrangement links TRBV28 to TRBJ2-7; 11 nucleotides align to TRBD2. Trimming removed 4 bases from V and 6 bases from J; junction bases left unmatched: 5. Germline assignment: CDR1 MDHEN and CDR2 SYDVKM. The CDR3 has 14 residues. CDR3 DNA: TGTGCCAGCAGTTCAACTAGCGGGAGAGGCGAGCAGTACTTC. Protein sequence: CASSSTSGRGEQYF.

The chain employs TRBV6-5 and TRBJ2-7, with D tentatively TRBD1 (5 bases). The CDR3 extends over 14 amino acids. The germline gives CDR1 MNHEY, CDR2 SVGAGI. V was pared by 2 bases and J by 8 bases, with 16 bases between. Here the CDR3 DNA reads TGTGCCAGCAGTTACCCGACAGCTTCTACGAAGCAGTACTTC. Its protein product is CASSYPTASTKQYF.

The chain has TRBV19 and TRBJ2-5; D is ambiguous. Germline lookup yields CDR1 LNHDA and CDR2 SQIVND (reference sequence). The CDR3 contains 13 residues. The V end lost 5 bases, the J end lost 2 bases, and 9 bases lay between the germline ends. The CDR3 region is CASSVFLQETQYF. The CDR3 nucleotides read TGTGCCAGTAGTGTTTTCCTACAAGAGACCCAGTACTTC.

CDR3 protein: CASSAGRGPSNQPQHF. The CDR3 bases are TGTGCCAGCAGTGCTGGCAGGGGGCCGAGCAATCAGCCCCAGCATTTT. The chain couples TRBV2 to TRBJ1-5, with TRBD1 matching over 8 bases. CDR1 is SNHLY, CDR2 FYNNEI, per germline. The CDR3 runs 16 residues. Germline trimming cut 4 bases from V and 1 base from J; bases unmatched to any gene: 6.

There are a few counts of this clone. The chain is built from TRBV4-1 and TRBJ2-7; D remains ambiguous. V was shortened by 1 base and J by 5 bases, with 6 bases between the two germline ends. The CDR3 contains 12 residues. The germline V gene has CDR1 MGHRA and CDR2 YSYEKL. The CDR3: CASSQVGNEQYF. In DNA, the CDR3 is TGCGCCAGCAGCCAAGTAGGCAACGAGCAGTACTTC.

The chain uses TRBV12-1 and TRBJ2-1; the D call TRBD2 from the table was never checked on the DNA. TRBV12-1 is an annotated pseudogene. The CDR3 is made up of 17 amino acids. The CDR3 nucleotides read TGTGCCAGCAGCTCCCCCGGAGGGCCAAGGGACTACAATGAGCAGTTCTTC. It translates to CASSSPGGPRDYNEQFF.

The rearrangement uses TRBV11-2 and TRBJ2-1; 13 bases line up with TRBD2. Per the germline V gene, CDR1 is SGHAT and CDR2 is FQNNGV. V shed 5 bases, J shed 5 bases, and the junction held 6 bases outside the gene matches. The CDR3 totals 16 residues. CDR3 coding DNA: TGTGCCAGCAGCCAGACTAGCGGGAGGCCTAACAATGAGCAGTTCTTC. Residues: CASSQTSGRPNNEQFF. Full variable domain (outside the CDR3, taken from reference TRBV11-2 and TRBJ2-1): EAGVAQSPRYKIIEKRQSVAFWCNPISGHATLYWYQQILGQGPKLLIQFQNNGVVDDSQLPKDRFSAERLKGVDSTLKIQPAKLEDSAVYLCASSQTSGRPNNEQFFGPGTRLTVL.